This T cell receptor (beta chain) is from a study of molecular identifiers for immune sequencing clone quantification. Naive CD8 libraries came from about 20,000 to 1,000,000 sorted cells with 10%, 30% or 50% RNA. It was with previously described methods and listed TCR primers that bulk TCR libraries were made. MiXCR was run by TCRdb on the PCR reads, yielding one entry per CDR3 protein. Of 50,000 to 65,000 distinct CDR3 sequences listed, almost 25% are singletons. This clonotype has a count of ten or more. The antigen remains unidentified. Overall study results and limits: Naive cells had under 1% of molecules in clones above 20 RNA copies, effectors over 99%. Molecules of identical TCR sharing a barcode could underestimate highly expanded clone sizes.

The TCR was taken from a human donor in good health. Some libraries in this study had Jurkat cell RNA spiked in. Sequencing used naive CD8+ T cells from blood, with Jurkat cell RNA spiked in. Subset noted: FACS-sorted CD8+CD4-CCR7+CD45RA+ naive T cells.

CDR3: CASSESLAGRLTDTQYF. In DNA form, the CDR3 reads TGTGCCAGCAGTGAATCGCTAGCCGGGAGACTTACCGATACGCAGTATTTT. The rearrangement uses TRBV6-1 and TRBJ2-3; TRBD2 might be the D (6 bases). This CDR3 is built from 17 residues. Looked up from germline, CDR1 is MNHNS and CDR2 is SASEGT. V was clipped by 2 bases and J by 6 bases, with 21 bases between them.